This TCR beta chain is drawn from a study of Graves' ophthalmopathy and Graves' hyperthyroidism. The CDR3 consists of 11 residues. In germline, CDR1 is MDHEN, CDR2 SYDVKM. Deletions cut 5 bases from V and 6 bases from J, with 7 bases between. The sequenced template was RNA, covering the TCR beta CDR3 region. Second-round multiplex PCR followed a first-round RT-PCR using HTBI primers. TCRdb called the multiplex PCR reads again in MiXCR, with one record for every CDR3 protein. The repertoire holds about half a million distinct CDR3 sequences, with roughly an eighth as singletons. This clonotype came up many times.

The sequenced sample was blood. The rearrangement uses TRBV28 and TRBJ1-2; no clear D gene. This receptor was taken from a woman aged 25 to 39 with Graves' ophthalmopathy. Here the CDR3 reads CASSTLHGYTF. CDR3 sequence (DNA): TGTGCCAGCAGTACTCTTCATGGCTACACCTTC.